These T cell receptor beta chains were read from a single sample in a study of identical twins. From the 5' RACE reads, TCRdb called clonotypes with MiXCR, one entry per CDR3 protein. This table has 410,000 or so distinct CDR3 sequences, 15% to 20% appearing once. The sequenced material came from naive T cells sorted from blood. The receptors shown here come from a man in his forties or fifties in good health. Both conserved end residues are part of each CDR3. Each record gives: CDR3 protein, CDR3 DNA, J gene, V gene, D gene, clone size. The D gene is left open where the match is weak. Clone size is not always given. Where it is, it says once, few, many or a class for expanded clones.

CSGGPSSDTQYF TGCAGCGGGGGACCTTCCTCAGATACGCAGTATTTT TRBJ2-3 TRBV29-1 - many
CSVEDRGTFNQPQHF TGCAGCGTCGAGGACAGGGGAACCTTCAATCAGCCCCAGCATTTT TRBJ1-5 TRBV29-1 TRBD1 -
CSARDPWTAEETQYF TGCAGTGCTAGAGATCCATGGACAGCAGAAGAGACCCAGTACTTC TRBJ2-5 TRBV20-1 - -
CSVDGGSSYNEQFF TGCAGTGTAGACGGGGGGAGCTCCTACAATGAGCAGTTCTTC TRBJ2-1 TRBV20-1 TRBD2 few
CASSWDSGWGYEQYF TGCGCCAGCAGCTGGGACTCGGGATGGGGATACGAGCAGTACTTC TRBJ2-7 TRBV5-1 - -
CASSLDGTGRAQYF TGTGCCAGCAGTTTAGACGGGACAGGGAGGGCCCAGTACTTC TRBJ2-5 TRBV12-3/TRBV12-4 TRBD1 few
CASSQEVDSPTYEQYF TGTGCCAGCAGCCAAGAGGTTGACAGCCCAACCTACGAGCAGTACTTC TRBJ2-7 TRBV4-2 - many
CASSLSGISYEQYF TGTGCCAGCAGTTTATCAGGAATCTCCTACGAGCAGTACTTC TRBJ2-7 TRBV27 - few
CASSFGQDSPQGYTF TGTGCCAGCAGCTTCGGACAGGACAGCCCGCAAGGCTACACCTTC TRBJ1-2 TRBV7-9 TRBD1 -
CASSHTSGRAGEQFF TGTGCCAGCAGCCATACTAGCGGGAGGGCCGGTGAGCAGTTCTTC TRBJ2-1 TRBV7-9 TRBD2 few
CATRWNVEAGELFF TGTGCCACCCGGTGGAATGTGGAGGCCGGGGAGCTGTTTTTT TRBJ2-2 TRBV18 - few
CSASVSHGYEQFF TGCAGTGCTAGCGTCTCTCACGGCTATGAGCAGTTCTTC TRBJ2-1 TRBV20-1 - -
CASSLWHNNQPQHF TGTGCCAGCAGCTTGTGGCATAACAATCAGCCCCAGCATTTT TRBJ1-5 TRBV5-5 - -
CASRQLAGNEQFF TGTGCCAGCAGACAACTAGCCGGCAATGAGCAGTTCTTC TRBJ2-1 TRBV28 - -
CASRKSPISGNTIYF TGTGCCAGCAGGAAAAGCCCAATCTCTGGAAACACCATATATTTT TRBJ1-3 TRBV6-1 - -
CASRLDRATDTQYF TGTGCCAGCAGACTGGACAGGGCTACAGATACGCAGTATTTT TRBJ2-3 TRBV2 TRBD1 -
CASSPGQEYGYTF TGTGCCAGCAGCCCGGGACAGGAATATGGCTACACCTTC TRBJ1-2 TRBV25-1 TRBD1 few
CATSVGSGGHNEQFF TGTGCCACCAGTGTAGGATCGGGAGGTCACAATGAGCAGTTCTTC TRBJ2-1 TRBV24-1 TRBD2 -
CASSQIGTEREQYF TGCGCCAGCAGCCAAATTGGGACAGAACGCGAGCAGTACTTC TRBJ2-7 TRBV4-3 TRBD1 many
CASSYLLGPGDYEQYF TGTGCCAGCAGTTATTTATTGGGTCCGGGGGACTACGAGCAGTACTTC TRBJ2-7 TRBV6-5 - many
CASSQVPRSGEQYF TGTGCCAGCAGCCAAGTGCCTAGGTCCGGCGAGCAGTACTTC TRBJ2-7 TRBV3-1 - -
CSARAWQGRMTGELFF TGCAGTGCTAGAGCGTGGCAGGGGAGAATGACCGGGGAGCTGTTTTTT TRBJ2-2 TRBV20-1 - many
CASSLFTGSQHF TGTGCCAGCAGTTTATTTACCGGGTCCCAGCATTTT TRBJ1-5 TRBV28 - many
CATVRGTGNNQPQHF TGTGCCACGGTTAGAGGGACAGGGAATAATCAGCCCCAGCATTTT TRBJ1-5 TRBV28 TRBD1 -
CASSLEPGRTDTQYF TGCGCCAGCAGCTTGGAACCGGGTAGGACAGATACGCAGTATTTT TRBJ2-3 TRBV5-1 - few
CASFSDSTDTQYF TGTGCCAGCTTCTCGGACAGCACAGATACGCAGTATTTT TRBJ2-3 TRBV18 - -
CASKASGHQYEQYF TGCGCCAGCAAGGCATCGGGACACCAATACGAGCAGTACTTC TRBJ2-7 TRBV5-1 - few
CSVDGTGIGNEQFF TGCAGCGTTGACGGGACAGGAATTGGAAATGAGCAGTTCTTC TRBJ2-1 TRBV29-1 TRBD1 few
CASSGLTSGVADTQYF TGTGCCAGCAGTGGCCTGACTAGCGGGGTTGCAGATACGCAGTATTTT TRBJ2-3 TRBV6-1 TRBD2 few
CASSLSGTGVNQPQHF TGTGCCAGCAGTTTATCGGGAACAGGGGTTAACCAGCCCCAGCATTTT TRBJ1-5 TRBV27 TRBD1 -
CASSLGTSGGYEQYF TGTGCCAGCAGCTTAGGGACTAGCGGTGGCTACGAGCAGTACTTC TRBJ2-7 TRBV13 TRBD2 many
CASSLARRGNEQFF TGTGCCAGCAGCTTAGCTCGCCGGGGCAATGAGCAGTTCTTC TRBJ2-1 TRBV11-2 - many
CSVRTSGRAFAHIQYF TGCAGCGTCCGGACTAGCGGGAGGGCTTTTGCGCACATTCAGTACTTC TRBJ2-4 TRBV29-1 TRBD2 -
CAISESRHTQYF TGTGCCATCAGTGAGTCTCGACATACGCAGTATTTT TRBJ2-3 TRBV10-3 - -
CASSKGLYNEQFF TGTGCCAGCAGCAAAGGACTGTACAATGAGCAGTTCTTC TRBJ2-1 TRBV7-2 - -
CASSYPATSEAFF TGTGCCAGCAGTTACCCTGCAACCTCTGAAGCTTTCTTT TRBJ1-1 TRBV6-2/TRBV6-3 - -
CASSSLRPQGKGYTF TGTGCCAGCAGCTCCTTGAGACCACAAGGGAAGGGCTACACCTTC TRBJ1-2 TRBV11-2 - -
CAWSVRGSPRTDTQYF TGTGCCTGGAGTGTACGCGGCTCCCCGAGGACAGATACGCAGTATTTT TRBJ2-3 TRBV30 - many
CASNSGTGPYNEQFF TGTGCCAGCAACTCCGGGACAGGGCCTTACAATGAGCAGTTCTTC TRBJ2-1 TRBV28 TRBD1 -